These 14 T cell receptor beta chains were all obtained from the same sample, sequenced in a study of CD4 and CD8 cells across lung adenocarcinoma regions. MiXCR, run by TCRdb on the PCR reads, gives a single entry per CDR3 protein. Of approximately 4,100 distinct CDR3 sequences in the sample, 55% to 75% were seen once. Sequenced input: CD4+ T cells from the center of a lung tumor. The receptors were sampled from a male donor with lung adenocarcinoma. The CD4 and CD8 labels of this study may be unreliable.

Turning to this clonotype: One junction end disagrees with the germline gene, perhaps due to a read error. The V and J genes are TRBV10-1 and TRBJ2-5; perhaps D is TRBD1 or TRBD2 (6 bases each). Germline loops: CDR1 WNHNN, CDR2 SYGVQD (reference sequence). This CDR3 is 16 amino acids long. Here the CDR3 DNA reads TGCGCCAGCAGGGGAAGGGGGGCTCGCGGAGCAGATACGCAGTATTTC. Protein sequence: CASRGRGARGADTQYF.

The chain recombines TRBV6-1 with TRBJ2-1, with 11 bases matching TRBD2. After removal of 2 bases from V and 4 bases from J, the junction contained 13 bases not matched to a gene. The CDR3 runs to 19 residues. The germline V gene has CDR1 MNHNS and CDR2 SASEGT. The CDR3 reads CASSESVAGGPRGYNEQFF. DNA of the CDR3: TGTGCCAGCAGTGAATCGGTAGCGGGAGGGCCGAGGGGGTACAATGAGCAGTTCTTC.

This chain connects TRBV7-3 to TRBJ2-1; D not resolved. V was cut by 1 base and J by 10 bases, with 11 bases left in between. CDR1 is SGHTA, CDR2 FQGTGA, per germline. The CDR3 totals 13 residues. As DNA, the CDR3 is TGTGCCAGCAGCTTAATGGGTCTCAACGAGCAGTTCTTC. Translated: CASSLMGLNEQFF.

The J gene is TRBJ1-2, the V gene TRBV7-8; the D gene is possibly TRBD1 (5 bases). The CDR3 totals 13 residues. Between the trimmed V and J ends, which lost 5 bases and 7 bases, there was a span of 14 bases. Germline lookup yields CDR1 SGHVS and CDR2 FQNEAQ. The CDR3 DNA reads TGTGCCAGCAGCCCTCCGTCAGGGCTTGGCTACACCTTC. Protein sequence: CASSPPSGLGYTF.

V gene TRBV27 combines with J gene TRBJ2-3; TRBD2 matches at 13 bases. The CDR3 spans 19 residues. Germline assignment: CDR1 MNHEY and CDR2 SMNVEV (reference sequence). The V and J ends lost 2 bases and 5 bases, in that order; junction bases with no gene match: 13. In DNA form, the CDR3 reads TGTGCCAGCAGTTTAAGGGCACCAGGACTAGCGGGAGTCTTAGATACGCAGTATTTT. It specifies CASSLRAPGLAGVLDTQYF.

V and J are TRBV6-4 and TRBJ2-1, with 9 bases identical to TRBD2. V was clipped by 4 bases and J by 4 bases; unmatched bases: 2. Looked up from germline, CDR1 is MRHNA and CDR2 is SNTAGT. CDR3 length: 14 amino acids. In DNA, the CDR3 is TGTGCCAGCAGTGTGCGGGAGGGTTACAATGAGCAGTTCTTC. It yields the protein CASSVREGYNEQFF.

The chain couples TRBV6-1 to TRBJ2-3; the match to TRBD1 covers 8 bases. The DNA end favors TRBJ2-7, so the J call may be wrong. Germline loops: CDR1 MNHNS, CDR2 SASEGT. This CDR3 has 14 amino acids. In DNA, the CDR3 is TGTGCCAGCAGTAAAGACAGGGGATCCTACGAGCAGTACTTC. It encodes CASSKDRGSYEQYF.

V usage is TRBV4-1 and J usage is TRBJ2-4, with 14 bases matching TRBD2. This CDR3 has 17 amino acids. CDR1 MGHRA and CDR2 YSYEKL come from the germline V gene. The J segment lost 7 bases and the V segment lost 4 bases, leaving 9 bases of the junction unmatched. CDR3 sequence reads: CASSPTGTSGSGNIQYF. CDR3 nucleotide sequence: TGCGCCAGCAGCCCTACCGGGACTAGCGGGAGTGGGAACATTCAGTACTTC.

CDR3 bases: TGCGCCAGCAGCTGGCCGGGAGACACCTACGAGCAGTACTTC. This codes for CASSWPGDTYEQYF. The chain combines TRBV4-1 with TRBJ2-7; a possible D gene is TRBD2 (6 bases). The V gene's germline CDR1 is MGHRA and CDR2 YSYEKL. V was trimmed by 5 bases and J by 2 bases, leaving 13 bases between them. CDR3 length equals 14 residues.

V and J are TRBV11-3 and TRBJ2-5, with D unresolved. The last part of the DNA fits TRBJ2-1 better; the J call may be wrong. The CDR3 sequence is 12 residues long. Germline assignment: CDR1 SGHNT and CDR2 YENEEA. The CDR3 is CASSYGNGVQFF. As DNA, the CDR3 is TGTGCCAGCAGCTATGGTAATGGTGTGCAGTTCTTC.

The chain combines TRBV6-1 with TRBJ1-1; 7 positions agree with TRBD1. CDR1 is MNHNS and CDR2 is SASEGT in the germline V gene. V shed 2 bases, J shed 5 bases, and the junction held 2 bases outside the gene matches. This CDR3 has 13 residues. The CDR3 spells CASSERGRTEAFF. CDR3 nucleotides: TGTGCCAGCAGTGAAAGGGGGCGTACTGAAGCTTTCTTT.

The rearrangement joins TRBV6-1 to TRBJ2-5, with D perhaps TRBD1 or TRBD2 (5 bases each). CDR1 and CDR2 from the germline V gene are MNHNS and SASEGT. The CDR3 spans 13 residues. V gave up 6 bases and J gave up 7 bases, with 15 bases separating them. The CDR3 spells CASRGTESWTQYF. In DNA form, the CDR3 reads TGTGCCAGCAGAGGGACGGAGAGTTGGACCCAGTACTTC.

This chain links TRBV11-3 with TRBJ2-2, with D hard to call. In germline, CDR1 is SGHNT, CDR2 YENEEA. The CDR3 length is 13 residues. The V and J ends lost 5 bases and 6 bases respectively, with 10 bases between them. The CDR3 nucleotides are TGTGCCAGCAGCCCAGGTATCTCCGGGGAGCTGTTTTTT. This gives the protein CASSPGISGELFF.

By sample share, this clonotype is large (0.1 to 1%). This rearrangement joins TRBV6-1 to TRBJ2-3, with 9 positions matching TRBD1. This CDR3 contains 14 residues. Germline V CDR1 and CDR2: MNHNS, SASEGT. The junction had 2 bases not matched to a gene; V was cut back by 4 bases and J by 3 bases. The CDR3 nucleotides read TGTGCCAGCAGTGGAGGACAGGGGACAGATACGCAGTATTTT. It is translated as CASSGGQGTDTQYF.